These 22 T cell receptor beta chains originate from one sample sequenced in a study of beta chain features in type 1 diabetes. General study findings and limits: Among patients with Type 1 diabetes, TCRB CDR3s were moderately but significantly shorter in every one of the four CD4+ subsets.

These receptors lack a known antigen. Reverse transcribing all isolated RNA meant expressed TCRB transcripts were sequenced. Clones were sequenced by immunoSEQ multiplex PCR, and TCRdb holds only the in-frame ones, with some missing. The sample holds 550,000 to 850,000 clones; under 15% are singletons and the top ten take 0.022%. Sequences were obtained from naive CD4+ T cells from blood. These TCRs come from a man aged 18 to 30 with type 1 diabetes.

The chain couples TRBV30 to TRBJ1-5, with a possible D match to TRBD1 (5 bases). This CDR3 is 12 amino acids long. Trimming took off 7 bases at V and 4 bases at J, with 11 bases between the two ends. Per the germline V gene, CDR1 is GTSNPN and CDR2 is SVGIG (reference sequence). As DNA, the CDR3 is TGTGCCTTTGGGGCAGGAAATCAGCCCCAGCATTTT. This translates into CAFGAGNQPQHF. Variable domain in full (rest from reference TRBV30 and TRBJ1-5): SQTIHQWPATLVQPVGSPLSLECTVEGTSNPNLYWYRQAAGRGLQLLFYSVGIGQISSEVPQNLSASRPQDRQFILSSKKLLLSDSGFYLCAFGAGNQPQHFGDGTRLSIL.

The V gene is TRBV19, the J gene TRBJ1-1; D might be TRBD1 (5 bases). Germline assignment: CDR1 LNHDA and CDR2 SQIVND (reference sequence). The V and J ends lost 7 bases and 5 bases respectively, with 23 bases between them. This CDR3 comprises 16 residues. CDR3 coding DNA: TGTGCCAGTACCCTACCGGGTGAGGGGCTGGGGACTGAAGCTTTCTTT. Its protein is CASTLPGEGLGTEAFF.

This clone has more than one count but fewer than ten. CDR3 region: CASSVGPSEETQYF. In DNA form, the CDR3 reads TGTGCCAGCAGCGTAGGTCCCTCCGAGGAGACCCAGTACTTC. The chain recombines TRBV9 with TRBJ2-5; D unresolved. V was clipped by 0 bases and J by 5 bases, with 11 bases between them. From germline, CDR1 is SGDLS and CDR2 YYNGEE. There are 14 residues in the CDR3.

This clone was observed a few times. The chain joins TRBV30 to TRBJ2-7; no definite D call. This CDR3 contains 12 residues. CDR1 and CDR2 from the germline V gene are GTSNPN and SVGIG (reference sequence). V was shortened by 0 bases and J by 7 bases, with 10 bases between the two germline ends. The CDR3 DNA reads TGTGCCTGGAGTGTACAAGGGTTTGAGCAGTACTTC. This encodes CAWSVQGFEQYF.

This chain joins TRBV5-4 and TRBJ1-6; 12 nucleotides align to TRBD1. V lost 4 bases to trimming and J lost 8 bases; unmatched junction nucleotides: 10. The CDR3 spans 17 residues. Germline assignment: CDR1 SGHNT and CDR2 YYREEE (reference sequence). Here the CDR3 DNA reads TGTGCCAGCAGCCCAGGGGGGACAGGGGGCCTGGATTCACCCCTCCACTTT. Translated: CASSPGGTGGLDSPLHF.

The chain employs TRBV19 and TRBJ1-1; D is possibly TRBD1 (6 bases). The CDR3 spans 15 residues. Trimming shortened V by 5 bases and J by 5 bases, and 18 bases separated the two germline ends. Germline V gene data show CDR1 as LNHDA and CDR2 as SQIVND (reference sequence). CDR3 nucleotides: TGTGCCAGTAGTTTCCTGGGACCCCAGGGGACTGAAGCTTTCTTT. Its protein product is CASSFLGPQGTEAFF.

V usage is TRBV7-9 and J usage is TRBJ1-5, with D maybe TRBD1 (6 bases). CDR1 is SEHNR, CDR2 FQNEAQ, per germline (reference sequence). Trimming pared 7 bases from V and 2 bases from J, leaving 12 bases between. The CDR3 loop spans 14 amino acids. The CDR3 loop is CASTNAGGNQPQHF. As DNA, the CDR3 is TGTGCCAGCACCAATGCAGGGGGCAATCAGCCCCAGCATTTT.

There are a few counts of this clone. The J gene is TRBJ1-4, the V gene TRBV7-8; no clear D. V was pared by 3 bases and J by 5 bases, with 13 bases between. Germline assignment: CDR1 SGHVS and CDR2 FQNEAQ. The CDR3 has 15 amino acids. The CDR3, as DNA: TGTGCCAGCAGCTTTAGCCAGGCCCAAAATGAAAAACTGTTTTTT. The encoded protein is CASSFSQAQNEKLFF.

This clone has more than one count but fewer than ten. V and J are TRBV5-4 and TRBJ2-5; D unclear. There are 10 residues in the CDR3. Germline V gives CDR1 SGHNT, CDR2 YYREEE (reference sequence). Trimming shortened V by 9 bases and J by 4 bases, and 7 bases separated the two germline ends. CDR3 sequence reads: CATFTETQYF. In DNA form, the CDR3 reads TGTGCCACCTTCACAGAGACCCAGTACTTC.

As to this clone: Other DNA sequences from this sample encode an identical CDR3 as well. The chain uses TRBV7-2 and TRBJ2-3, with a weak D call TRBD2 (7 bases). The V end was cut by 5 bases, the J end by 2 bases, with 17 bases between. Germline V gene lookup returns CDR1 SGHTA and CDR2 FQGNSA. The CDR3 extends over 16 amino acids. The CDR3 DNA follows: TGTGCCAGCAGCCCCCAGGGAGGGGGTAACACAGATACGCAGTATTTT. It encodes CASSPQGGGNTDTQYF.

This clone was counted a few times. V usage is TRBV6-5 and J usage is TRBJ1-2, with D unresolved. V shed 5 bases and J shed 6 bases, with 13 bases lying between them. CDR3 length: 13 amino acids. Germline loops: CDR1 MNHEY, CDR2 SVGAGI. The CDR3 DNA is TGTGCCAGCAGTACCTCACGAGCGGATGGCTACACCTTC. Translating it yields CASSTSRADGYTF.

This CDR3 is CASSLAGPTEAFF. DNA of the CDR3: TGTGCCAGCAGCTTAGCCGGGCCCACTGAAGCTTTCTTT. The chain is built from TRBV5-4 and TRBJ1-1; no reliable D call. With 2 bases removed from V and 4 bases from J, the gap between germline ends came to 9 bases. The CDR3 covers 13 residues. Germline V gives CDR1 SGHNT, CDR2 YYREEE (reference sequence).

The chain links TRBV23-1 to TRBJ1-2, with 7 bases identical to TRBD1. TRBV23-1 carries the ORF label, with uncertain function. The CDR3 length is 16 residues. V trimming: 0 bases; J trimming: 4 bases; junction bases outside the gene matches: 8. The CDR3 reads CASSQSGGGASYGYTF. CDR3 coding DNA: TGCGCCAGCAGTCAATCCGGAGGGGGCGCCTCCTATGGCTACACCTTC.

This chain links TRBV5-1 with TRBJ2-6; unclear D gene. The V gene's germline CDR1 is SGHRS and CDR2 YFSETQ. V was clipped by 0 bases and J by 2 bases, with 6 bases between them. This CDR3 is 15 amino acids long. The CDR3 DNA is TGCGCCAGCAGCTTGGCCCAGACTGGGGCCAACGTCCTGACTTTC. Its protein product is CASSLAQTGANVLTF. Full variable domain (remainder filled in from reference TRBV5-1 and TRBJ2-6): KAGVTQTPRYLIKTRGQQVTLSCSPISGHRSVSWYQQTPGQGLQFLFEYFSETQRNKGNFPGRFSGRQFSNSRSEMNVSTLELGDSALYLCASSLAQTGANVLTFGAGSRLTVL.

This clone has just a few counts. This chain joins TRBV21-1 and TRBJ1-5; the D call of TRBD1 is as the table states it, not checked on the DNA. TRBV21-1 is a listed pseudogene. The CDR3 has 15 residues. As DNA, the CDR3 is TGTGCCAACGGGACCGGGACAGGGGGAATGCAGCCCCAGCATTTT. This gives the protein CANGTGTGGMQPQHF.

The DNA for the CDR3 is TGTGCCAGCAGCTTAAGGACAGCTACTAATGAAAAACTGTTTTTT. Translating gives CASSLRTATNEKLFF. The chain couples TRBV7-2 to TRBJ1-4, with D possibly matching TRBD1 (6 bases). The CDR3 contains 15 residues. From germline, CDR1 is SGHTA and CDR2 FQGNSA. V was shortened by 2 bases and J by 2 bases, with 9 bases between the two germline ends.

This chain uses TRBV15 with TRBJ1-1; D not certain. This CDR3 contains 14 residues. V was shortened by 0 bases and J by 11 bases, with 16 bases between the two germline ends. The germline V gene has CDR1 LNHNV and CDR2 YYDKDF (reference sequence). The CDR3 nucleotides are TGTGCCACCAGCAGAGAAACGTGGAGGGAAATGGCTTTCTTT. It encodes CATSRETWREMAFF. Looking up the rest from reference TRBV15 and TRBJ1-1 gives the full variable domain: DAMVIQNPRYQVTQFGKPVTLSCSQTLNHNVMYWYQQKSSQAPKLLFHYYDKDFNNEADTPDNFQSRRPNTSFCFLDIRSPGLGDTAMYLCATSRETWREMAFFGQGTRLTVV.

The genes are TRBV5-6 and TRBJ2-7, with D unresolved. With 7 bases removed from V and 0 bases from J, the gap between germline ends came to 11 bases. CDR1 and CDR2 from the germline V gene are SGHDT and YYEEEE. The CDR3 runs to 13 residues. The CDR3 DNA reads TGTGCCAGCGGAAGGTACGGCTCCTACGAGCAGTACTTC. As protein: CASGRYGSYEQYF. Combining the CDR3 with reference TRBV5-6 and TRBJ2-7 gives the whole variable domain DAGVTQSPTHLIKTRGQQVTLRCSPKSGHDTVSWYQQALGQGPQFIFQYYEEEERQRGNFPDRFSGHQFPNYSSELNVNALLLGDSALYLCASGRYGSYEQYFGPGTRLTVT.

Details on this clone: This may be a read error: a much more frequent sequence differs by one nucleotide. CDR3 nucleotide sequence: TGTGCCAGCAGTTTTTCAGATACGCAGTATTTT. Encoded protein: CASSFSDTQYF. This chain connects TRBV6-5 to TRBJ2-3; D gene uncertain. There are 11 residues in the CDR3. Germline V gene sequence: CDR1 MNHEY, CDR2 SVGAGI. Trimming left V 4 bases short and J 4 bases short, with 3 bases between.

This clone turned up a few times. The CDR3 protein is CASSFLAGASTDTQYF. CDR3 DNA sequence: TGCGCCAGCAGCTTTCTAGCGGGGGCCTCCACAGATACGCAGTATTTT. The V and J genes are TRBV5-1 and TRBJ2-3; TRBD2 aligns across 10 bases. The CDR3 sequence is 16 residues long. J was trimmed by 2 bases and V by 2 bases; bases with no gene match: 5. Germline loops: CDR1 SGHRS, CDR2 YFSETQ. The whole variable domain, remainder taken from reference TRBV5-1 and TRBJ2-3, is KAGVTQTPRYLIKTRGQQVTLSCSPISGHRSVSWYQQTPGQGLQFLFEYFSETQRNKGNFPGRFSGRQFSNSRSEMNVSTLELGDSALYLCASSFLAGASTDTQYFGPGTRLTVL.

This clone was counted a few times. The rearrangement joins TRBV6-6 to TRBJ2-7; 9 bases match TRBD1. The CDR3 is 13 residues long. The germline CDR1 and CDR2 sequences are MNHNY and SVGAGI (reference sequence). Trimming cost V 4 bases and J 9 bases; bases outside gene matches: 7. The DNA for the CDR3 is TGTGCCAGCAGTTGGGACAGGGATCGCTGGCAGTACTTC. Its protein is CASSWDRDRWQYF.

This clone has a handful of counts. This chain joins TRBV29-1 and TRBJ1-1; D may be TRBD1 (6 bases). Germline V gives CDR1 SQVTM, CDR2 ANQGSEA. Trimming took off 0 bases at V and 3 bases at J, with 8 bases between the two ends. The CDR3 length is 13 residues. CDR3 protein: CSVEDGGYTEAFF. The CDR3 DNA follows: TGCAGCGTTGAAGACGGGGGCTACACTGAAGCTTTCTTT.